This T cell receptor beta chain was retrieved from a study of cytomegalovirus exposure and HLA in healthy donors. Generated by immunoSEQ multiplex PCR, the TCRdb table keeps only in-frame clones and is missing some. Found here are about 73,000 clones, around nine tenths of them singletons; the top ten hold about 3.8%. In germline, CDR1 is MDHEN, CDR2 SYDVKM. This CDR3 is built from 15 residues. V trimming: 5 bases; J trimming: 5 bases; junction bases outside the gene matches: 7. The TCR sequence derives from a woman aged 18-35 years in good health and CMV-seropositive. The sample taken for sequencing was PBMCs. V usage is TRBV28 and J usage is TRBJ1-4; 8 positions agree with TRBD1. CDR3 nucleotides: TGTGCCAGCAGTCTCCAACAGGGGGGAAATGAAAAACTGTTTTTT. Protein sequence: CASSLQQGGNEKLFF. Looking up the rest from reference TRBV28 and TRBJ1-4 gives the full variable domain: DVKVTQSSRYLVKRTGEKVFLECVQDMDHENMFWYRQDPGLGLRLIYFSYDVKMKEKGDIPEGYSVSREKKERFSLILESASTNQTSMYLCASSLQQGGNEKLFFGSGTQLSVL.